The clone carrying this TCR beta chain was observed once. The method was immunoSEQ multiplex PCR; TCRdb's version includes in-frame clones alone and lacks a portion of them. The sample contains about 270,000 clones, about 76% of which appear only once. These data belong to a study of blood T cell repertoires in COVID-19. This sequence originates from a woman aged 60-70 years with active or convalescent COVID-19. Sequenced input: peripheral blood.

For the CDR3, the DNA is TGTGCCAGTACCGACCCGCTACAGCGGGGGGCCCCAGATACGCAGTATTTT. It yields the protein CASTDPLQRGAPDTQYF. The chain carries TRBV19 and TRBJ2-3; 9 nucleotides match TRBD2. The CDR3 length is 17 residues. J lost 4 bases, V lost 7 bases, and 15 bases had no gene match. The germline gives CDR1 LNHDA, CDR2 SQIVND (reference sequence). Full variable domain (rest looked up from reference TRBV19 and TRBJ2-3): DGGITQSPKYLFRKEGQNVTLSCEQNLNHDAMYWYRQDPGQGLRLIYYSQIVNDFQKGDIAEGYSVSREKKESFPLTVTSAQKNPTAFYLCASTDPLQRGAPDTQYFGPGTRLTVL.